This note documents a single T cell receptor beta chain sequence. Clones were read by immunoSEQ multiplex PCR, and TCRdb kept only the in-frame ones, dropping some. Among around 200,000 clones, roughly four fifths were seen once, and the ten largest hold around 6.1%. Germline loops: CDR1 SGHDT, CDR2 YYEEEE. Trimming removed 4 bases at V and 0 bases at J, with 11 bases between. This CDR3 is 14 amino acids long. This record belongs to a study of blood T cell repertoires in COVID-19. Input material: peripheral blood. This sequence was found in a woman between 35 and 50 years old with acute or convalescent COVID-19. The rearrangement uses TRBV5-6 and TRBJ2-7; D gene ambiguous. The DNA for the CDR3 is TGTGCCAGCAGCCCTGGTGAGAGCTCCTACGAGCAGTACTTC. It yields the protein CASSPGESSYEQYF. The entire variable domain, with the rest obtained from reference TRBV5-6 and TRBJ2-7, is as follows: DAGVTQSPTHLIKTRGQQVTLRCSPKSGHDTVSWYQQALGQGPQFIFQYYEEEERQRGNFPDRFSGHQFPNYSSELNVNALLLGDSALYLCASSPGESSYEQYFGPGTRLTVT.